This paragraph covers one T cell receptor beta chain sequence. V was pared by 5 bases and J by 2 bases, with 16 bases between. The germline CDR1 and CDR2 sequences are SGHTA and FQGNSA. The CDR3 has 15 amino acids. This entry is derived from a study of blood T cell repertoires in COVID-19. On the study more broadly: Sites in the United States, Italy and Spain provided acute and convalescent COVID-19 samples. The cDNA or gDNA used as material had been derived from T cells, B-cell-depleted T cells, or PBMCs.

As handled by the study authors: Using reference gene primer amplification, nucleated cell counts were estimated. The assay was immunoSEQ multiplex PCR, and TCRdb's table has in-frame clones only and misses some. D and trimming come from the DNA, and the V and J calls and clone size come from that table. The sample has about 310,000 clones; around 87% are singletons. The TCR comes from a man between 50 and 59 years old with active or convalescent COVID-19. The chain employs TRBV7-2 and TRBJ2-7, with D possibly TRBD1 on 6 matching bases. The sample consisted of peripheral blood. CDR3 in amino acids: CASSPFVDRTYEQYF. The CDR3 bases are TGTGCCAGCAGCCCCTTCGTCGACAGGACCTACGAGCAGTACTTC.